Given below is one T cell receptor beta chain in context. What it binds is not known. V lost 1 base and J lost 10; bases outside the gene matches: 9. This CDR3 spans 15 amino acids. Per germline, CDR1 DFQATT and CDR2 SNEGSKA (reference sequence). Quantitative 5'-RACE with molecular barcodes was used to make the TCR beta libraries. MiXCR was run by TCRdb on the 5' RACE reads, yielding one entry per CDR3 protein. Of about 390,000 distinct CDR3 sequences detected, under 25% appear once; the ten largest clones hold roughly 16%. This sample stems from a study of CD8 T cells in ankylosing spondylitis. Study-level findings and limits: Matched ankylosing spondylitis synovial fluid reportedly showed significant enrichment of disease-linked clones. Some of the motif variants had earlier been found in reactive arthritis patients' fluid and blood. CD8+ disease-linked clones were present at relatively low frequencies in blood. What appeared characteristic of ankylosing spondylitis blood was a TCR beta motif of seven to nine highly homologous variants.

This TCR came from a male donor with ankylosing spondylitis. The sequenced material came from blood, either unsorted or a sorted T cell fraction (not recorded which). The V call is TRBV20-1, the J call TRBJ1-6, with 8 bases lining up with TRBD1. CDR3 loop: CSARVGTGGGSPLHF. The CDR3 DNA sequence: TGCAGTGCTAGAGTTGGGACAGGCGGCGGGTCACCCCTCCACTTT.